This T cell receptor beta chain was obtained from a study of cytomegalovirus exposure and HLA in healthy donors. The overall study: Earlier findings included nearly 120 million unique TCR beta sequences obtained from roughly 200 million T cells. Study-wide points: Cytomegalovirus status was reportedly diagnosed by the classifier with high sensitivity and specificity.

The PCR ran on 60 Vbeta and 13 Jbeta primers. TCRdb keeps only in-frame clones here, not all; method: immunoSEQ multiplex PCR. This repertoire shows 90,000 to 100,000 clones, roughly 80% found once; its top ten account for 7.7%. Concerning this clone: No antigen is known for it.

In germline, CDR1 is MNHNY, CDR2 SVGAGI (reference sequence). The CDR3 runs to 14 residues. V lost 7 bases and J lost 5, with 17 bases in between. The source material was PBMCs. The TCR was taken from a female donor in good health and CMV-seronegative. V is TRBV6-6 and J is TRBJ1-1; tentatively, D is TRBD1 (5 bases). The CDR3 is CASKIAGRRTEAFF. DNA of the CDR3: TGTGCCAGCAAGATAGCAGGGCGAAGGACTGAAGCTTTCTTT.